This T cell receptor beta chain is drawn from a study of response to subunit inactivated influenza vaccine. This clonotype has just a few counts. V lost 0 bases, J lost 4 bases, and 12 bases lay in between. The CDR3 length is 15 residues. The germline V gene has CDR1 MNHEY and CDR2 SVGAGI. MiXCR, applied by TCRdb to the RT-PCR reads, yields one record per CDR3 protein. Of hundreds of thousands of distinct CDR3 sequences in the sample, 18% were seen once. The chain has TRBV6-5 and TRBJ1-1, with D possibly TRBD1 on 6 matching bases. The receptor was derived from a middle-aged man who received an inactivated influenza vaccine. The material sequenced was PBMCs from blood, taken 5 days after vaccination. CDR3 coding DNA: TGTGCCAGCAGTTACTCAGGCCTCAGGGGCACTGAAGCTTTCTTT. This gives the protein CASSYSGLRGTEAFF.